One TCR beta chain is described in this entry. V gave up 1 base and J gave up 2 bases; unmatched junction bases: 4. Germline values: CDR1 MGHDK, CDR2 SYGVNS. The CDR3 totals 15 residues. Participants were placed into cohorts based on the clinical history they reported. How the authors handled the data: Amplification of reference gene primers was used by the study to estimate nucleated cell counts. The method was immunoSEQ multiplex PCR; TCRdb's version includes in-frame clones alone and lacks a portion of them. V and J calls and clone size are copied from that table; D and trimming were computed from the DNA. The profile shows fewer than 350,000 clones, around 90% of them singletons. The data were taken from a study of blood T cell repertoires in COVID-19. On the study more broadly: T cells, B-cell-depleted T cells, or PBMCs provided the cDNA or gDNA that served as material.

The chain combines TRBV25-1 with TRBJ2-5; 7 bases agree with TRBD2. The sample was PBMCs or T cells enriched from blood (not recorded which). This receptor was taken from a woman aged 40 to 50 with acute COVID-19. CDR3 region: CASSESGGPQETQYF. In DNA form, the CDR3 reads TGTGCCAGCAGTGAATCGGGAGGCCCGCAAGAGACCCAGTACTTC.